This T cell receptor beta chain was profiled in a study of blood T cell repertoires in COVID-19. Trimming cost V 6 bases and J 2 bases; bases outside gene matches: 15. From germline, CDR1 is KGHSH and CDR2 LQKENI. The CDR3 spans 17 residues. The data were produced by immunoSEQ multiplex PCR, yet TCRdb's version contains in-frame clones alone and is incomplete. The repertoire holds roughly 250,000 clones, with approximately 83% as singletons. Sequenced material: PBMCs or T cells enriched from blood (not recorded which). The genes are TRBV18 and TRBJ2-7; 8 bases are shared with TRBD2. This TCR was recovered from a woman between 45 and 60 years old who had recovered from COVID-19. The CDR3 DNA reads as TGTGCCAGCTCCACCCGAGGGGGGCGGGAGGCAACCTACGAGCAGTACTTC. Translation gives CASSTRGGREATYEQYF.